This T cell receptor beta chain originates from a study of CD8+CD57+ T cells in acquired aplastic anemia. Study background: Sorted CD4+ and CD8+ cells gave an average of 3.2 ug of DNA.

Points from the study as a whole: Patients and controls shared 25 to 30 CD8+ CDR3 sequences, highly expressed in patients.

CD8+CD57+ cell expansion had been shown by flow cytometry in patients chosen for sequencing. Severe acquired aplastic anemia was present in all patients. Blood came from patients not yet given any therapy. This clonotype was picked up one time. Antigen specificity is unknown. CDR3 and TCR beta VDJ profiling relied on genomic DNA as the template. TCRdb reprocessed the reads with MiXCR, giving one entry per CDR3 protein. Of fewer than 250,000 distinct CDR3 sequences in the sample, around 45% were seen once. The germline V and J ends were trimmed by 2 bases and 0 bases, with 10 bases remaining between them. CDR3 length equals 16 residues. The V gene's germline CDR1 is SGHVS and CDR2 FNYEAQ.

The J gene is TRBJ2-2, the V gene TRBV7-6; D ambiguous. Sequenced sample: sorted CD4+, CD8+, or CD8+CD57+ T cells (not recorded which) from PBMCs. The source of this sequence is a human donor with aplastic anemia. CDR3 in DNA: TGTGCCAGCAGCTTATTAGGACCCGCGAACACCGGGGAGCTGTTTTTT. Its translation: CASSLLGPANTGELFF.